The T cell receptor (beta chain) described here comes from a study of blood T cell repertoires in COVID-19. Study-wide context: Researchers got acute and convalescent COVID-19 samples from the United States, Italy and Spain. T cells, B-cell-depleted T cells, or PBMCs supplied cDNA or gDNA.

Original analysis: The authors estimated nucleated cell counts from reference gene primer amplification. Measured with immunoSEQ multiplex PCR; TCRdb has only the in-frame clones, and not every one. V and J calls and clone size follow that table, whereas D and trimming were derived from the DNA. Of fewer than 100,000 clones in the sample, around 90% were seen once. This receptor was obtained from a man in his 70s with acute or convalescent COVID-19. The sample comprised peripheral blood.

The CDR3 loop is CASSLAGLADTDTQYF. DNA of the CDR3: TGTGCCAGCAGTTTAGCGGGACTAGCGGACACAGATACGCAGTATTTT. The gene calls are TRBV28 and TRBJ2-3, with TRBD2 matching over 11 bases. After removal of 2 bases from V and 2 bases from J, the junction contained 3 bases not matched to a gene. Looked up from germline, CDR1 is MDHEN and CDR2 is SYDVKM. The CDR3 runs to 16 residues.